The 20 T cell receptor beta chains reported below all come from one sample, sequenced in a study of T cells in Graves' hyperthyroidism and ophthalmopathy. RNA transcripts yielded amplified TCR beta CDR3 regions. The TCR CDR3 was amplified in a first-round RT-PCR using the HTBI primer set. One entry per CDR3 protein, called by TCRdb with MiXCR from the multiplex PCR reads. The sample includes roughly 500,000 distinct CDR3 sequences, around 50% of them seen just once. Input material: peripheral blood or thyroid tissue (not recorded which). These receptors were obtained from an adult woman with Graves' disease, either hyperthyroidism or ophthalmopathy (not recorded which).

The chain combines TRBV12-3 or TRBV12-4 with TRBJ1-2; no clear D. The V end was cut by 6 bases, the J end by 3 bases, with 14 bases between. This CDR3 is built from 14 residues. The CDR3 region has the DNA TGTGCCAGCAGCCCGGTGATTCGCGACTATGGCTACACCTTC. The encoded protein is CASSPVIRDYGYTF.

J is TRBJ2-2 and V is TRBV2; D perhaps matches TRBD1 (5 bases). Germline V lookup: CDR1 SNHLY, CDR2 FYNNEI. Trimming shortened V by 3 bases and J by 7 bases, and 12 bases separated the two germline ends. This CDR3 is built from 14 residues. In DNA, the CDR3 is TGTGCCAGCAGTGAGGGCCAAGACAGCGGGGAGCTGTTTTTT. Its protein product is CASSEGQDSGELFF. The complete variable domain, with remaining parts taken from reference TRBV2 and TRBJ2-2, reads EPEVTQTPSHQVTQMGQEVILRCVPISNHLYFYWYRQILGQKVEFLVSFYNNEISEKSEIFDDQFSVERPDGSNFTLKIRSTKLEDSAMYFCASSEGQDSGELFFGEGSRLTVL.

The sample holds one count of this clonotype. At one end, the junction sequence differs from germline, possibly due to a read error. This chain joins TRBV5-5 and TRBJ2-5; D remains unclear. The CDR3 extends over 11 amino acids. CDR1 and CDR2 from the germline V gene are SGHKS and YYEKEE (reference sequence). The CDR3 DNA sequence: TGCGTCAGCAGCTCCTCTCAGACCCAGTACTTC. It codes for CVSSSSQTQYF. Based on the CDR3 plus reference TRBV5-5 and TRBJ2-5, the full variable domain is DAGVTQSPTHLIKTRGQQVTLRCSPISGHKSVSWYQQVLGQGPQFIFQYYEKEERGRGNFPDRFSARQFPNYSSELNVNALLLGDSALYLCVSSSSQTQYFGPGTRLLVL.

Ten or more counts support this clonotype. This rearrangement joins TRBV11-2 to TRBJ1-4; 9 positions agree with TRBD1. The CDR3 has 15 amino acids. CDR1 and CDR2 from the germline V gene are SGHAT and FQNNGV. J lost 5 bases, V lost 2 bases, and 3 bases had no gene match. Written as DNA, the CDR3 is TGTGCCAGCAGCTTACCGGGACAGGGAAATGAAAAACTGTTTTTT. It is translated as CASSLPGQGNEKLFF.

The chain is built from TRBV20-1 and TRBJ2-5; D might be TRBD1 or TRBD2, each matching 5 bases. V was shortened by 5 bases and J by 5 bases, with 15 bases between the two germline ends. Germline V gene data show CDR1 as DFQATT and CDR2 as SNEGSKA (reference sequence). The CDR3 length is 13 residues. CDR3 sequence reads: CSAGGPHGETQYF. The CDR3 DNA sequence: TGCAGTGCTGGGGGACCCCACGGGGAGACCCAGTACTTC.

This clonotype was seen ten or more times. V and J are TRBV9 and TRBJ2-7, with TRBD1 matching 11 bases. Unmatched junction bases numbered 8, after V lost 0 bases and J lost 6 bases. This CDR3 is built from 16 residues. The germline gives CDR1 SGDLS, CDR2 YYNGEE. In nucleotides, the CDR3 is TGTGCCAGCAGCGTAGCTGCCGGGACAGGGGGGTCCGAGCAGTACTTC. This encodes CASSVAAGTGGSEQYF.

This clonotype was picked up a small number of times. The chain joins TRBV20-1 to TRBJ2-3; 13 positions match TRBD2. The CDR3 has 16 amino acids. Germline CDR1 reads DFQATT; CDR2 reads SNEGSKA (reference sequence). J gave up 3 bases and V 3 bases, and 6 bases lay outside the gene matches. CDR3 in amino acids: CSASRLAGGGTDTQYF. CDR3 coding DNA: TGCAGTGCTAGCCGACTAGCGGGAGGCGGGACAGATACGCAGTATTTT.

CDR3 in amino acids: CSALTGGTEAFF. As DNA, the CDR3 is TGCAGTGCTCTGACAGGGGGGACTGAAGCTTTCTTT. The chain combines TRBV20-1 with TRBJ1-1; 9 bases agree with TRBD1. This CDR3 has 12 residues. V shed 5 bases and J 5 bases; nucleotides not matched to a gene: 3. CDR1 DFQATT and CDR2 SNEGSKA come from the germline V gene (reference sequence).

This chain joins TRBV4-3 and TRBJ1-5; weak D call: TRBD1 (6 bases). The germline CDR1 and CDR2 sequences are LGHNA and YSLEER. There are 16 residues in the CDR3. V lost 3 bases to trimming and J lost 4 bases, with 16 bases between them. The CDR3 DNA follows: TGCGCCAGCAGCCACCCATTTACAGGGAGGAATCAGCCCCAGCATTTT. This sequence encodes CASSHPFTGRNQPQHF.

The chain uses TRBV19 and TRBJ1-5; no clear D gene. Germline CDR1 reads LNHDA; CDR2 reads SQIVND (reference sequence). The CDR3 is 15 amino acids. Trimming cost V 1 base and J 6 bases, with 13 bases left between them. This CDR3 reads CASSIVWGHGQPQHF. CDR3 bases: TGTGCCAGTAGTATAGTTTGGGGTCACGGTCAGCCCCAGCATTTT.

This clonotype was detected only once. A much larger clone differs by one base, so this may be a read error. The rearrangement links TRBV24-1 to TRBJ1-5, with a possible D match to TRBD1 (5 bases). V lost 4 bases and J lost 2, with 8 bases in between. The germline V gene has CDR1 KGHDR and CDR2 SFDVKD. The CDR3 is 14 amino acids. The CDR3 nucleotides are TGTGCCACCAGTGACCCGGGGGGCAATCAGCCCCAGCATTTT. This translates into CATSDPGGNQPQHF.

The chain carries TRBV6-1 and TRBJ2-7; tentatively, D is TRBD1 (6 bases). CDR1 MNHNS and CDR2 SASEGT come from the germline V gene. The V and J ends lost 0 bases and 3 bases respectively, with 12 bases between them. The CDR3 has 15 residues. CDR3 sequence reads: CASSEASDSFYEQYF. The CDR3 nucleotides are TGTGCCAGCAGTGAAGCCTCGGACAGTTTCTACGAGCAGTACTTC.

This chain links TRBV30 with TRBJ1-6; 7 bases align to TRBD1. The J segment lost 7 bases and the V segment lost 0 bases, leaving 9 bases of the junction unmatched. The CDR3 contains 16 residues. The germline CDR1 and CDR2 sequences are GTSNPN and SVGIG (reference sequence). CDR3 coding DNA: TGTGCCTGGAGTGTTAAACAGGGGAGAGGGAATTCACCCCTCCACTTT. Its translation is CAWSVKQGRGNSPLHF. Combining the CDR3 with reference TRBV30 and TRBJ1-6 gives the whole variable domain SQTIHQWPATLVQPVGSPLSLECTVEGTSNPNLYWYRQAAGRGLQLLFYSVGIGQISSEVPQNLSASRPQDRQFILSSKKLLLSDSGFYLCAWSVKQGRGNSPLHFGNGTRLTVT.

V usage is TRBV10-3 and J usage is TRBJ1-1; weak D call: TRBD1 (5 bases). CDR3 length equals 13 residues. V shed 0 bases and J shed 8 bases, with 10 bases lying between them. Germline lookup yields CDR1 ENHRY and CDR2 SYGVKD. In DNA, the CDR3 is TGTGCCATCAGTGAGTCGGGGCTAGCGGAAGCTTTCTTT. This codes for CAISESGLAEAFF.

This clonotype occurred many times. CDR3 bases: TGTGCCAGCAGTTACTCGGGGGGCAGGGGCCGTGGGAGCACTGAAGCTTTCTTT. Its protein is CASSYSGGRGRGSTEAFF. The chain links TRBV6-5 to TRBJ1-1; D might be TRBD1 (6 bases). This CDR3 is 18 amino acids long. Germline CDR1 MNHEY, CDR2 SVGAGI. With 0 bases removed from V and 4 bases from J, the gap between germline ends came to 21 bases.

This clonotype was observed many times. The genes are TRBV5-1 and TRBJ2-7, with TRBD1 identical over 7 bases. The trim removed 1 base at V and 2 bases at J, leaving 3 bases unmatched. The CDR3 runs to 14 residues. Germline CDR1 SGHRS, CDR2 YFSETQ. CDR3 amino acids: CASSLPDRAYEQYF. The CDR3 DNA reads TGCGCCAGCAGCTTGCCTGACAGGGCCTACGAGCAGTACTTC.

This clonotype has a count of ten or more. The chain has TRBV7-2 and TRBJ2-2; TRBD2 agrees at 7 bases. After removal of 1 base from V and 6 bases from J, the junction contained 2 bases not matched to a gene. The CDR3 sequence is 14 residues long. CDR1 and CDR2 (germline): SGHTA, FQGNSA. DNA of the CDR3: TGTGCCAGCAGCTTAGGGCTAGCGGCCGGGGAGCTGTTTTTT. It yields the protein CASSLGLAAGELFF.

This clonotype came up many times. The rearrangement uses TRBV2 and TRBJ1-1, with 7 nucleotides matching TRBD1. Per the germline V gene, CDR1 is SNHLY and CDR2 is FYNNEI. Trimming removed 4 bases from V and 1 base from J; junction bases left unmatched: 3. The CDR3 has 14 amino acids. This chain's CDR3 is CASSVDRRNTEAFF. CDR3 nucleotide sequence: TGTGCCAGCAGTGTGGACAGGAGGAACACTGAAGCTTTCTTT. The entire variable domain, with the rest obtained from reference TRBV2 and TRBJ1-1, is as follows: EPEVTQTPSHQVTQMGQEVILRCVPISNHLYFYWYRQILGQKVEFLVSFYNNEISEKSEIFDDQFSVERPDGSNFTLKIRSTKLEDSAMYFCASSVDRRNTEAFFGQGTRLTVV.

This clonotype was seen repeatedly, ten times or more. J is TRBJ1-1 and V is TRBV7-3; D possibly corresponds to TRBD1 (6 bases). CDR1 is SGHTA and CDR2 is FQGTGA in the germline V gene. The CDR3 runs to 14 residues. V shed 3 bases and J shed 6 bases, with 14 bases lying between them. CDR3 region: CASSLNPGTSEAFF. CDR3 coding DNA: TGTGCCAGCAGCTTGAACCCCGGGACATCTGAAGCTTTCTTT.

This clonotype was counted between two and nine times. The rearrangement joins TRBV10-3 to TRBJ1-2; D is ambiguous. V gave up 3 bases and J gave up 8 bases, with 16 bases separating them. CDR1 and CDR2 (germline): ENHRY, SYGVKD. The CDR3 is 14 amino acids. The CDR3 coding sequence is TGTGCCATCAGTGAAGGAGCGAGGGCGAACGGCTACACCTTC. Its protein product is CAISEGARANGYTF.